The TCR beta chain described here comes from a study of cytomegalovirus exposure and HLA in healthy donors. The germline V gene encodes CDR1 MGHRA and CDR2 YSYEKL. The CDR3 has 15 residues. V shed 6 bases, J shed 3 bases, and the junction held 5 bases outside the gene matches. Turning to this clone: What it recognizes is unknown.

Study-wide results and limits: TCR beta chains associated with HLA were, in a later analysis, more clonally expanded than equally common others. TCR beta sequences reportedly predicted the HLA-A and HLA-B alleles of most subjects accurately.

PCR employed 60 Vbeta and 13 Jbeta primers. The method was immunoSEQ multiplex PCR; TCRdb's version includes in-frame clones alone and lacks a portion of them. The sample gives roughly 160,000 clones, less than 80% of which show up once; under 2.5% is in the top ten. The TCR originated in a man aged 40-55 years in good health and CMV-seronegative. The rearrangement joins TRBV4-1 to TRBJ2-1; 10 bases map to TRBD1. The sequenced sample was PBMCs. CDR3 in amino acids: CASRADRGLYNEQFF. The CDR3, as DNA: TGCGCCAGCAGGGCCGACAGGGGGCTCTACAATGAGCAGTTCTTC.